This TCR beta chain was captured in a study of T cells in localized non-small cell lung cancer (dated by TCRdb to about 2020). With regard to the full study: The study analyzed T cell repertoires of hundreds of early-stage NSCLC patients, comparing tumors and uninvolved tumor-adjacent lungs. Of the NSCLC patients, about 130 were male and some 97 were female, and the mean age was approximately 66 years. The cohort comprised 236 treatment-naïve NSCLC patients with resected, localized lung tumors.

At diagnosis, tumor, uninvolved tumor-adjacent lung and peripheral blood were collected and then preserved as a mix of FFPE and fresh-frozen material. For TCR repertoire profiling, the blood samples were analyzed as peripheral blood mononuclear cells. In regard to this clone: The clone's antigen remains unknown. One base away there is no much larger clone; base qualities are not given.

The immunoSEQ Assay was used to sequence TCR beta CDR3 regions from DNA. As for the authors' bioinformatics: To compute T cell density, TCR beta template counts were normalized to usable DNA, which was estimated by amplifying housekeeping genes. The preseqR package was used to estimate richness by extrapolating to 400,000 templates for PBMC samples and to 120,000 templates for tissue samples. Clonality was calculated as one minus Pielou's evenness. To identify tissue-enriched TCRs, differential abundance testing was run on productive amino-acid clonotypes with a minimum total count of 5 and an alpha of 0.1. The Jaccard Index and the Morisita Overlap Index were used to quantify repertoire overlap between compartments. GLIPH grouped TCR beta CDR3s together with public tetramer-defined viral CDR3s, and a viral motif had to include at least three viral sequences and also show V-gene enrichment. TCRdb obtained this table from immuneACCESS and retained in-frame rearrangements with V and J assigned. These tables miss some clones; where compared with another copy, unresolved V genes account for less than half of the shortfall, and the remainder is unexplained. From that table come the V and J calls and clone size; the DNA was used to work out D and trimming. The sample table lists just over 70,000 clones, 86% of them with a count of one. 21% of the sample comes from the top ten.

General study outcomes and caveats: Because multi-region sequencing of the tumors was not done, intratumor heterogeneity could not be ruled out. Because the study design was exploratory, TCR variables were selected using unadjusted p-values without false-discovery rate correction. A median of 57 of the top 100 tumor clones turned up in the paired uninvolved adjacent lung, and approximately 30 of those clones also ranked among the top 100 of that same adjacent lung. Longer overall survival was associated with higher T cell density in blood, whereas shorter survival was associated with higher clonality in adjacent lung. The highest T cell clonality was observed in uninvolved tumor-adjacent lung, where clonality exceeded that of tumor, suggesting that antigenic responses were more focused in uninvolved tumor-adjacent lung.

Germline trimming amounts to 6 bases on V and 4 bases on J, with 14 as the count of junction bases outside the gene matches. Via the germline V gene, CDR1 is SGHDT and CDR2 YYEEEE. The CDR3 goes from the cysteine to the phenylalanine over 16 residues. The kept DNA is CDR3 alone, 48 bases in frame from the first base. This sequence originates from a male donor at least 60 years old with stage III squamous cell lung carcinoma. The rearrangement combines TRBV5-6 with TRBJ1-2, and TRBD1 matches 8 of the central bases. Sequenced here: peripheral blood, sampled before any cancer treatment. The nucleotide sequence is given as TGTGCCAGCAACGATTATGGGGACAGGCTCATCTATGGCTACACCTTC. Translation gives CASNDYGDRLIYGYTF.